The clone carrying this T cell receptor (beta chain) has more than one count but fewer than ten. The target antigen is unknown. This entry belongs to a study of cytomegalovirus exposure and HLA in healthy donors. Study results and limitations: Many donors shared some public TCRs, even though most TCR sequences were rare. It has been reported that TCR beta sequences accurately predicted the HLA-A and HLA-B alleles of most subjects.

The primer mix had 60 Vbeta and 13 Jbeta primers. Produced via immunoSEQ multiplex PCR; TCRdb's table is partial and in-frame only. The sample holds about 130,000 clones, about 10% seen once. The specimen was PBMCs. The source is a woman aged 18-30 years in good health and CMV-seropositive.

The CDR3 DNA sequence: TGTGCCTGGAGTTCCACAGGGGCGCGGCAGCCCCAGCATTTT. This gives the protein CAWSSTGARQPQHF. The chain carries TRBV30 and TRBJ1-5; 7 nucleotides match TRBD1. The ends lost 2 bases at V and 7 bases at J; junction bases unmatched: 8. The germline V gene has CDR1 GTSNPN and CDR2 SVGIG (reference sequence). CDR3 length equals 14 residues.